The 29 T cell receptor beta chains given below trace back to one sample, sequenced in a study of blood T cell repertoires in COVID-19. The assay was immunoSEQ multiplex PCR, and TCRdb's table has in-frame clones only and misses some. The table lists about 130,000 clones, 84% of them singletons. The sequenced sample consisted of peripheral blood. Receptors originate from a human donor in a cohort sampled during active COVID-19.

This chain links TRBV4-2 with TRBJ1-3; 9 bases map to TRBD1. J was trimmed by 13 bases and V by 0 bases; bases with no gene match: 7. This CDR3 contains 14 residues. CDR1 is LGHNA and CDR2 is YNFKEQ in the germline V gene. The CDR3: CASSQEILGQGIYF. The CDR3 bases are TGTGCCAGCAGCCAAGAAATTCTGGGACAGGGTATATATTTT.

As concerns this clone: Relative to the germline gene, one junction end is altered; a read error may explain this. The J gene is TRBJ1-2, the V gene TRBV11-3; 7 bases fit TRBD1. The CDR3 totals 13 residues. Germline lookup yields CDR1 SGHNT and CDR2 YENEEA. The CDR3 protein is CASSLDRTGPIFF. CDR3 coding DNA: TGTGCCAGCAGCTTAGATAGGACAGGACCCATTTTCTTC. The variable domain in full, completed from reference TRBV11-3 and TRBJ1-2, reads EAGVVQSPRYKIIEKKQPVAFWCNPISGHNTLYWYLQNLGQGPELLIRYENEEAVDDSQLPKDRFSAERLKGVDSTLKIQPAELGDSAVYLCASSLDRTGPIFFGSGTRLTVV.

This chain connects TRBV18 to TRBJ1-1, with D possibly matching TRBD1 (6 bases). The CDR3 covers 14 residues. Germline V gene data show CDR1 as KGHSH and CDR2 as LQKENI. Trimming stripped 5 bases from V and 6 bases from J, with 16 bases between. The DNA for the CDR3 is TGTGCCAGCTCAGCACTACAGGGCCAACCTGAAGCTTTCTTT. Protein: CASSALQGQPEAFF.

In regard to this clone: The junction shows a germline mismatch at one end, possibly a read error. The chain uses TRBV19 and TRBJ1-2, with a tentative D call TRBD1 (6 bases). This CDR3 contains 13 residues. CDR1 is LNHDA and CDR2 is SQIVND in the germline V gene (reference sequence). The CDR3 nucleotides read TGTGCCAGTAGGGCTGGACAGTATTCCACAACATACTTC. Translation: CASRAGQYSTTYF.

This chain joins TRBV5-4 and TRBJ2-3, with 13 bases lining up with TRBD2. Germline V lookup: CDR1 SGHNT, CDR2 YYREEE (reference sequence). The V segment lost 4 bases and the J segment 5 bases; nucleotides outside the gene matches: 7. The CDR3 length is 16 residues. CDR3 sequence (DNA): TGTGCCAGCAGCAGGGGACTAGCGGGATCTGGAGATACGCAGTATTTT. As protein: CASSRGLAGSGDTQYF. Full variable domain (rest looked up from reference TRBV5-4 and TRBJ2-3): ETGVTQSPTHLIKTRGQQVTLRCSSQSGHNTVSWYQQALGQGPQFIFQYYREEENGRGNFPPRFSGLQFPNYSSELNVNALELDDSALYLCASSRGLAGSGDTQYFGPGTRLTVL.

CDR3 sequence: CASSTGDSTDTQYF. CDR3 coding DNA: TGTGCCAGCAGCACCGGGGACTCCACAGATACGCAGTATTTT. The V gene is TRBV5-4, the J gene TRBJ2-3, with D tentatively TRBD2 (6 bases). CDR1 and CDR2 from the germline V gene are SGHNT and YYREEE (reference sequence). V dropped 4 bases and J dropped 2 bases, with 11 bases sitting between them. CDR3 length: 14 amino acids. Looking up the rest from reference TRBV5-4 and TRBJ2-3 gives the full variable domain: ETGVTQSPTHLIKTRGQQVTLRCSSQSGHNTVSWYQQALGQGPQFIFQYYREEENGRGNFPPRFSGLQFPNYSSELNVNALELDDSALYLCASSTGDSTDTQYFGPGTRLTVL.

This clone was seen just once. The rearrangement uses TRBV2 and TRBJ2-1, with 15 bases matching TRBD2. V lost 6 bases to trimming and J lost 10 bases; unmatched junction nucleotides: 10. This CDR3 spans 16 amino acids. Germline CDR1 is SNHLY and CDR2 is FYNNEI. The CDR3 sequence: CASRKGLAGGVLEQFF. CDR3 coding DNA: TGTGCCAGCAGGAAAGGACTAGCGGGAGGGGTATTAGAGCAGTTCTTC.

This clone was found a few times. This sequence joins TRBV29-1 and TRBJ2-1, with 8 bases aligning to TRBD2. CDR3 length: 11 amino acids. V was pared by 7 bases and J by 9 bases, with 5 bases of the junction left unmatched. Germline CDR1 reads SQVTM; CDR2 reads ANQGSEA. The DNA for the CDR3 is TGCAGCGCCACTAGCGGCGGTGAGCAGTTCTTC. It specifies CSATSGGEQFF.

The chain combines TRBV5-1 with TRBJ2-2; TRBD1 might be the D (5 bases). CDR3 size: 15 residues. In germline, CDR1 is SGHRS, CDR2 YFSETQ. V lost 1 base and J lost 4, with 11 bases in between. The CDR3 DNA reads TGCGCCAGCAGCTTGAGCCAGGGTAGCACCGGGGAGCTGTTTTTT. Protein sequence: CASSLSQGSTGELFF.

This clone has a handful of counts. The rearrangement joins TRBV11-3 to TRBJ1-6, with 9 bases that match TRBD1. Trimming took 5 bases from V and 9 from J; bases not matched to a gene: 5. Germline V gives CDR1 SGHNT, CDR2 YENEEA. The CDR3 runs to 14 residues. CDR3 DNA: TGTGCCAGCAGCCAAGGACAGGGGTTTTCACCCCTCCACTTT. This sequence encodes CASSQGQGFSPLHF.

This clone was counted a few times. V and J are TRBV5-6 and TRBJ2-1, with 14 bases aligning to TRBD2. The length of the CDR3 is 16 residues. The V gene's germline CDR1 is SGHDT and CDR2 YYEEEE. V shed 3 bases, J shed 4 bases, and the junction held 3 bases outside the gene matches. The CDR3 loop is CASSSGTSGSYNEQFF. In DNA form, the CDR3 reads TGTGCCAGCAGCTCCGGGACTAGCGGGAGTTACAATGAGCAGTTCTTC.

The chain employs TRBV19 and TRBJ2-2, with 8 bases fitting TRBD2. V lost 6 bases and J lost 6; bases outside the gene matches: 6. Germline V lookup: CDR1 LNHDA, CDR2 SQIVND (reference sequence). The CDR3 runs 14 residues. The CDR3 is CASSGTRGAGELFF. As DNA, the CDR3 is TGTGCCAGTAGCGGGACTAGGGGAGCCGGGGAGCTGTTTTTT.

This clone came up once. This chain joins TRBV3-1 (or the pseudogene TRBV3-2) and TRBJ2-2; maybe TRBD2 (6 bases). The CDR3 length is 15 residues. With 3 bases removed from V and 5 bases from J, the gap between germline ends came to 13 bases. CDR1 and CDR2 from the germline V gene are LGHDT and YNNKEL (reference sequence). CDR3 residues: CASSHSGTPTGELFF. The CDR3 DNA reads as TGTGCCAGCAGCCATTCCGGGACTCCAACCGGGGAGCTGTTTTTT.

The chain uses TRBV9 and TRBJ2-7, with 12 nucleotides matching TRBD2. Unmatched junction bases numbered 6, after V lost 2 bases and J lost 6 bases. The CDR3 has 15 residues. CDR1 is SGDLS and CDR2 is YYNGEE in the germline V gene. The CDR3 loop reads CASSVRLAGDFEQYV. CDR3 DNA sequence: TGTGCCAGCAGCGTGAGACTAGCGGGAGATTTCGAGCAGTACGTC.

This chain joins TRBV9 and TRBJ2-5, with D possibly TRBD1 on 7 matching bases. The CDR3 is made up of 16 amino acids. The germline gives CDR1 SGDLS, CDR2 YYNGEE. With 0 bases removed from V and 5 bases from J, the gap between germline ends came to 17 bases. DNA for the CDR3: TGTGCCAGCAGCGTAGGGAGGGGGCGGGTTTCGGAGACCCAGTACTTC. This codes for CASSVGRGRVSETQYF. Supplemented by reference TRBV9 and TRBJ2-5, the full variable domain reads DSGVTQTPKHLITATGQRVTLRCSPRSGDLSVYWYQQSLDQGLQFLIQYYNGEERAKGNILERFSAQQFPDLHSELNLSSLELGDSALYFCASSVGRGRVSETQYFGPGTRLLVL.

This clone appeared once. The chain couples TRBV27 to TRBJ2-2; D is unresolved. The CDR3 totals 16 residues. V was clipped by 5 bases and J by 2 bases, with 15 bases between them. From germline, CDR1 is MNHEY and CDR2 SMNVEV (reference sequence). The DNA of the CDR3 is TGTGCCAGCAGTCGTGGAGCCTTAGGAAACACCGGGGAGCTGTTTTTT. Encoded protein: CASSRGALGNTGELFF.

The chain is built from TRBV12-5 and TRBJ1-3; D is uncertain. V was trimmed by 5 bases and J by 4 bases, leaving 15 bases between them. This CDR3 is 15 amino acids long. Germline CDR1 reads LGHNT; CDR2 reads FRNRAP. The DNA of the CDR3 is TGTGCTAGTGGTGACTTTGCTCCTTCAGGAAACACCATATATTTT. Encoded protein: CASGDFAPSGNTIYF.

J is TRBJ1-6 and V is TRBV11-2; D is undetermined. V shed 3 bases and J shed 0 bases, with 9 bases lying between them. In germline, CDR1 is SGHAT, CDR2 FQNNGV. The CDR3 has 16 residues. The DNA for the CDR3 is TGTGCCAGCAGCTTTCAAGTTAGCTCCTATAATTCACCCCTCCACTTT. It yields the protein CASSFQVSSYNSPLHF.

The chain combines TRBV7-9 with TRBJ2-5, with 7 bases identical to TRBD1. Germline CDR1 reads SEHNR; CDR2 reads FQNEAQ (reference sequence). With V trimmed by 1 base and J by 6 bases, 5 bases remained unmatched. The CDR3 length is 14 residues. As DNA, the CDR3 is TGTGCCAGCAGCTTAGGCAGGGGGATGAAGACCCAGTACTTC. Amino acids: CASSLGRGMKTQYF.

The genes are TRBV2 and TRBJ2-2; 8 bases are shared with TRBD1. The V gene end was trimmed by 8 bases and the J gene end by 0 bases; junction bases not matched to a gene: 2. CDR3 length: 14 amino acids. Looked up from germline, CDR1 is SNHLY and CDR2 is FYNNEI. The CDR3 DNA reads TGTGCCAGCTCAGGGGGCACGAACACCGGGGAGCTGTTTTTT. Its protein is CASSGGTNTGELFF.

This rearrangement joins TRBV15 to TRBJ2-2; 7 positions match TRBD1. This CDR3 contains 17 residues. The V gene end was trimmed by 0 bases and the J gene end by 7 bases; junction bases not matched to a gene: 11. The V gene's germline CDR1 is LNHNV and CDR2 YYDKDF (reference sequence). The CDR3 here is CATSREARGLKGGELFF. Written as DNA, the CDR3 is TGTGCCACCAGCAGAGAGGCGAGGGGGCTGAAGGGCGGGGAGCTGTTTTTT. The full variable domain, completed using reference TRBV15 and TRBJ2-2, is DAMVIQNPRYQVTQFGKPVTLSCSQTLNHNVMYWYQQKSSQAPKLLFHYYDKDFNNEADTPDNFQSRRPNTSFCFLDIRSPGLGDTAMYLCATSREARGLKGGELFFGEGSRLTVL.

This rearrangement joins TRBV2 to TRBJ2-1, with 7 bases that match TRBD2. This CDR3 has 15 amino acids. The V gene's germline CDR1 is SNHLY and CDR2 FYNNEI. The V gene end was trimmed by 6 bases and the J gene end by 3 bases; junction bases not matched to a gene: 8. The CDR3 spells CASSFGLEGYNEQFF. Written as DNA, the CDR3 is TGTGCCAGCAGCTTTGGACTAGAGGGCTACAATGAGCAGTTCTTC.

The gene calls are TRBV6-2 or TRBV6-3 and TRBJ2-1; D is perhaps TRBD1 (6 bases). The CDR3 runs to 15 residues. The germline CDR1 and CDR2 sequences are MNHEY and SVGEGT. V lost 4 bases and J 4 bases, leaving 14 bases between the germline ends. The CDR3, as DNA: TGTGCCAGCAGTTCTATCGGGACAACTTACAATGAGCAGTTCTTC. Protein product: CASSSIGTTYNEQFF.

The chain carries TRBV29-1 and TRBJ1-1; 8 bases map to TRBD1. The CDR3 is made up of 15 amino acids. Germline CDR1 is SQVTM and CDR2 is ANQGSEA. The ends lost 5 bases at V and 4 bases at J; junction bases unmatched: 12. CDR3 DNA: TGCAGCGTTTCTTCCCGGACAGGGTTGGTCACTGAAGCTTTCTTT. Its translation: CSVSSRTGLVTEAFF.

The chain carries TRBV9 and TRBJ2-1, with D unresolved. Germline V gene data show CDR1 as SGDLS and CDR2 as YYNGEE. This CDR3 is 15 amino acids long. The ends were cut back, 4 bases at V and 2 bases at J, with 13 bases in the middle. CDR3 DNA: TGTGCCAGCAGCCCCCGTGCGCCCGCCTACAATGAGCAGTTCTTC. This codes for CASSPRAPAYNEQFF.

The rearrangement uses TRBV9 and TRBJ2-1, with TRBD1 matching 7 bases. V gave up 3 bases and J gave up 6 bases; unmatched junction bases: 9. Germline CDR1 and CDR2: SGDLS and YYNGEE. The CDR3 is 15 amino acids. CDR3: CASSGPRGIGNEQFF. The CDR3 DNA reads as TGTGCCAGCAGCGGCCCCAGGGGGATTGGCAATGAGCAGTTCTTC.

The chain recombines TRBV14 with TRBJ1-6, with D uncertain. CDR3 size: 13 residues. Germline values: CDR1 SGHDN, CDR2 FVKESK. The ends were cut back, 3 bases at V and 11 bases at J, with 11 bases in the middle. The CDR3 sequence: CASSQGGSTPLHF. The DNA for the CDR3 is TGTGCCAGCAGCCAGGGAGGGTCCACACCCCTCCACTTT.

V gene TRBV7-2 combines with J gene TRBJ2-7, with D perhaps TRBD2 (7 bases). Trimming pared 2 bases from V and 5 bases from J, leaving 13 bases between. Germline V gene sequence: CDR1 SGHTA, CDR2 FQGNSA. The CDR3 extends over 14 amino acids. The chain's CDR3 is CASSLNGGPDEQYF. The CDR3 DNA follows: TGTGCCAGCAGCTTAAACGGGGGGCCAGACGAGCAGTACTTC.

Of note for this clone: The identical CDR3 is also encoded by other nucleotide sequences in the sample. DNA of the CDR3: TGTGCCAGCAGTTTATCGAGGAGCAATCAGCCCCAGCATTTT. Its translation: CASSLSRSNQPQHF. The chain recombines TRBV27 with TRBJ1-5; unclear D gene. Trimming took off 0 bases at V and 1 base at J, with 4 bases between the two ends. This CDR3 contains 14 residues. CDR1 is MNHEY, CDR2 SMNVEV, per germline (reference sequence).